This TCR beta chain was documented in a study of T-cell memory formation after mild COVID-19. General study results and limits: Pre-infection memory carried some responding clones, suggesting that cross-reactive memory joined.

This clonotype was seen ten or more times. Its antigen is unknown. One entry per CDR3 protein results from TCRdb running MiXCR on the 5' RACE reads. The profile shows about 210,000 distinct CDR3 sequences, roughly a tenth of them singletons. This receptor was obtained from a man aged 18-30 years who had mild COVID-19 (a few samples of this study predate the infection). Cell type and time point are not known. The sequencing sample was made of PBMCs or a T cell subset sorted from them (not recorded which).

CDR3 protein: CASSPRSGETQYF. CDR3 coding DNA: TGTGCCAGCTCACCACGCTCGGGAGAGACCCAGTACTTC. This chain links TRBV18 with TRBJ2-5; D not resolved. With 1 base removed from V and 4 bases from J, the gap between germline ends came to 7 bases. CDR3 length: 13 amino acids. The germline V gene has CDR1 KGHSH and CDR2 LQKENI.